These 32 T cell receptor beta chains share one sample of origin, sequenced in a study of control samples from healthy donors and cancer patients. Libraries were prepared by immunoSEQ multiplex PCR; TCRdb keeps only in-frame clonotypes and omits some of them. The sample shows approximately 150,000 clones, 80% to 90% of them seen only once. Specimen: blood. These receptors all come from a man in his late teens or twenties in good health.

The chain combines TRBV21-1 with TRBJ1-2. TRBV21-1 is shown as a pseudogene. The CDR3 has 13 amino acids. The CDR3 sequence is CASSNSRARGYTF. CDR3 DNA: TGTGCCAGCAGCAATTCCCGGGCGCGGGGCTACACCTTC.

The chain has TRBV5-6 and TRBJ2-7; D call uncertain. The CDR3 sequence is 13 residues long. CDR1 is SGHDT, CDR2 YYEEEE, per germline. Trimming cost V 2 bases and J 2 bases, with 8 bases left between them. CDR3 DNA: TGTGCCAGCAGCTTTGGCGGTACCTACGAGCAGTACTTC. It codes for CASSFGGTYEQYF.

The chain employs TRBV28 and TRBJ2-5, with 10 bases matching TRBD2. This CDR3 region has 16 residues. CDR1 and CDR2 (germline): MDHEN, SYDVKM. V dropped 2 bases and J dropped 6; count of bases not matched to a gene: 9. The DNA of the CDR3 is TGTGCCAGCAGTTTACGGGGTAGCGGGGGGTTGAAGACCCAGTACTTC. Protein product: CASSLRGSGGLKTQYF.

The rearrangement links TRBV12-5 to TRBJ1-3, with TRBD1 matching over 7 bases. The germline CDR1 and CDR2 sequences are LGHNT and FRNRAP. The CDR3 has 16 residues. V lost 4 bases, J lost 6 bases, and 12 bases stayed unmatched. In DNA, the CDR3 is TGTGCTAGTGGTTCGATCAGGGGGGACCAAAAAAACACCATATATTTT. Translation gives CASGSIRGDQKNTIYF.

The chain uses TRBV4-1 and TRBJ1-5; 7 bases agree with TRBD1. CDR3 size: 16 residues. The V gene end was trimmed by 1 base and the J gene end by 2 bases; junction bases not matched to a gene: 5. The germline gives CDR1 MGHRA, CDR2 YSYEKL. This CDR3 reads CASSQVKGARNQPQHF. The CDR3 region has the DNA TGCGCCAGCAGCCAAGTAAAGGGGGCCCGCAATCAGCCCCAGCATTTT.

The CDR3 coding sequence is TGTGCCAGTAGTCCCATCCCGGGACAGGGTCCGAACACTGAAGCTTTCTTT. Translated: CASSPIPGQGPNTEAFF. V usage is TRBV19 and J usage is TRBJ1-1; 9 bases line up with TRBD1. V lost 5 bases and J lost 1; bases outside the gene matches: 11. CDR1 and CDR2 from the germline V gene are LNHDA and SQIVND (reference sequence). The CDR3 runs to 17 residues.

The gene calls are TRBV6-6 and TRBJ1-1; D remains ambiguous. V dropped 7 bases and J dropped 1 base, with 16 bases sitting between them. The CDR3 has 15 amino acids. The germline CDR1 and CDR2 sequences are MNHNY and SVGAGI (reference sequence). Here the CDR3 reads CASTGSAVENTEAFF. CDR3 coding DNA: TGTGCCAGCACCGGATCAGCAGTTGAGAACACTGAAGCTTTCTTT.

The chain couples TRBV6-5 to TRBJ1-1; weak D call: TRBD1 (6 bases). CDR3 length: 13 amino acids. V was clipped by 5 bases and J by 3 bases, with 10 bases between them. Germline-derived CDR1 and CDR2 are MNHEY and SVGAGI. The CDR3 spells CASSPGAHTEAFF. The CDR3 DNA follows: TGTGCCAGCAGTCCAGGGGCGCACACTGAAGCTTTCTTT.

This clone has only one observation. The chain carries TRBV29-1 and TRBJ1-5; D unresolved. The germline V gene encodes CDR1 SQVTM and CDR2 ANQGSEA. Trimming left V 4 bases short and J 3 bases short, with 7 bases between. The CDR3 loop spans 12 amino acids. CDR3: CSVGEYNQPQHF. The CDR3 DNA reads TGCAGCGTTGGAGAGTACAATCAGCCCCAGCATTTT.

V is TRBV28 and J is TRBJ1-4; 7 bases match TRBD1. This CDR3 spans 15 amino acids. Germline V gene sequence: CDR1 MDHEN, CDR2 SYDVKM. Trimming at V came to 6 bases and at J to 8 bases, leaving 12 bases not matched to a gene. The CDR3 sequence is CASSAMTGWEEKLFF. CDR3 DNA sequence: TGTGCCAGCAGCGCTATGACAGGGTGGGAAGAAAAACTGTTTTTT.

V usage is TRBV9 and J usage is TRBJ2-3, with a weak D call TRBD1 (6 bases). The length of the CDR3 is 16 residues. V was shortened by 4 bases and J by 4 bases, with 19 bases between the two germline ends. Per germline, CDR1 SGDLS and CDR2 YYNGEE. The CDR3 sequence is CASSTATGIGADTQYF. In nucleotides, the CDR3 is TGTGCCAGCAGCACCGCAACAGGGATCGGCGCAGATACGCAGTATTTT.

J is TRBJ2-3 and V is TRBV19; tentatively, D is TRBD1 (5 bases). Germline-derived CDR1 and CDR2 are LNHDA and SQIVND (reference sequence). Trimming removed 2 bases at V and 4 bases at J, with 16 bases between. The CDR3 spans 16 residues. In nucleotides, the CDR3 is TGTGCCAGTAGTATACTTCCAGGGATGTATGCAGATACGCAGTATTTT. This gives the protein CASSILPGMYADTQYF.

The V gene is TRBV30, the J gene TRBJ2-3, with D possibly matching TRBD2 (7 bases). In germline, CDR1 is GTSNPN, CDR2 SVGIG (reference sequence). The CDR3 is 14 amino acids. Trimming pared 5 bases from V and 4 bases from J, leaving 16 bases between. The CDR3 DNA reads TGTGCCTGGGGTGCCGGGGGGCCGGCAGATACGCAGTATTTT. Translation gives CAWGAGGPADTQYF.

The rearrangement links TRBV6-4 to TRBJ1-2; 7 bases agree with TRBD1. CDR1 and CDR2 from the germline V gene are MRHNA and SNTAGT. The CDR3 spans 13 residues. V trimming: 6 bases; J trimming: 2 bases; junction bases outside the gene matches: 3. CDR3 sequence (DNA): TGTGCCAGCAGCAAGGGACAGAACTATGGCTACACCTTC. Translated, it gives CASSKGQNYGYTF.

V gene TRBV5-4 combines with J gene TRBJ2-1; 10 nucleotides align to TRBD2. V gave up 3 bases and J gave up 5 bases; unmatched junction bases: 8. The CDR3 spans 16 residues. Germline loops: CDR1 SGHNT, CDR2 YYREEE (reference sequence). The CDR3 DNA sequence: TGTGCCAGCAGCTACCTAGCGGGGGTTCAAGACAATGAGCAGTTCTTC. As protein: CASSYLAGVQDNEQFF.

V usage is TRBV6-6 and J usage is TRBJ2-7; 7 bases map to TRBD1. This CDR3 contains 16 residues. Germline V lookup: CDR1 MNHNY, CDR2 SVGAGI (reference sequence). The V and J ends lost 4 bases and 1 base, in that order; junction bases with no gene match: 10. The CDR3 bases are TGTGCCAGCAGTTCAGGGGGAGCCAGGGAATCCTACGAGCAGTACTTC. This sequence encodes CASSSGGARESYEQYF.

The rearrangement links TRBV7-2 to TRBJ2-2; D remains unclear. Germline V gives CDR1 SGHTA, CDR2 FQGNSA. The CDR3 has 15 residues. V was trimmed by 8 bases and J by 0 bases, leaving 13 bases between them. DNA of the CDR3: TGTGCCAGCCTAAGAGGCGGTACGAACACCGGGGAGCTGTTTTTT. Its translation: CASLRGGTNTGELFF.

The chain joins TRBV4-1 to TRBJ2-5; D gene unclear. V lost 0 bases and J lost 5, with 7 bases in between. CDR3 size: 13 residues. The germline V gene has CDR1 MGHRA and CDR2 YSYEKL. The chain's CDR3 is CASSQEVPETQYF. The CDR3, as DNA: TGCGCCAGCAGCCAAGAAGTCCCGGAGACCCAGTACTTC.

The V call is TRBV4-2, the J call TRBJ2-3; no reliable D call. This CDR3 comprises 14 residues. Trimming stripped 3 bases from V and 4 bases from J, with 11 bases between. CDR1 is LGHNA and CDR2 is YNFKEQ in the germline V gene. In DNA, the CDR3 is TGTGCCAGCAGCCAGGACCATGGCGCAGATACGCAGTATTTT. Residues: CASSQDHGADTQYF.

This rearrangement joins TRBV7-9 to TRBJ2-4; D remains unclear. The germline V gene encodes CDR1 SEHNR and CDR2 FQNEAQ (reference sequence). The CDR3 runs 12 residues. Trimming shortened V by 1 base and J by 7 bases, and 5 bases separated the two germline ends. The CDR3 loop is CASSLGGNIQYF. CDR3 nucleotides: TGTGCCAGCAGCTTAGGTGGGAACATTCAGTACTTC. The full variable domain, rest sourced from reference TRBV7-9 and TRBJ2-4, is DTGVSQNPRHKITKRGQNVTFRCDPISEHNRLYWYRQTLGQGPEFLTYFQNEAQLEKSRLLSDRFSAERPKGSFSTLEIQRTEQGDSAMYLCASSLGGNIQYFGAGTRLSVL.

The gene calls are TRBV4-2 and TRBJ2-3; a possible D gene is TRBD2 (6 bases). Trimming took off 3 bases at V and 9 bases at J, with 13 bases between the two ends. The CDR3 length is 13 residues. Germline V gives CDR1 LGHNA, CDR2 YNFKEQ. CDR3 sequence (DNA): TGTGCCAGCAGCCACCCTTCCGGGAGAACGCAGTATTTT. Amino acids: CASSHPSGRTQYF.

The gene calls are TRBV29-1 and TRBJ2-1; TRBD1 matches 11 bases. The junction had 6 bases not matched to a gene; V was cut back by 6 bases and J by 8 bases. The CDR3 consists of 13 residues. From germline, CDR1 is SQVTM and CDR2 ANQGSEA. For the CDR3, the DNA is TGCAGCGTAGACGGACAGGGGGCAGATGAGCAGTTCTTC. Its protein product is CSVDGQGADEQFF.

The V and J genes are TRBV12-3 or TRBV12-4 and TRBJ2-5; unclear D gene. CDR3 length: 13 amino acids. The germline V and J ends were trimmed by 5 bases and 5 bases, with 12 bases remaining between them. The CDR3 is CASSRTARETQYF. The CDR3, as DNA: TGTGCCAGCAGTCGAACAGCGAGGGAGACCCAGTACTTC.

This rearrangement joins TRBV7-2 to TRBJ1-5; tentatively, D is TRBD1 (6 bases). V gave up 5 bases and J gave up 3 bases, with 14 bases separating them. The CDR3 is 15 amino acids. Germline-derived CDR1 and CDR2 are SGHTA and FQGNSA. CDR3 in amino acids: CASSLTGQLNQPQHF. The CDR3 DNA sequence: TGTGCCAGCAGCCTCACAGGACAGCTCAATCAGCCCCAGCATTTT. The full variable domain, rest sourced from reference TRBV7-2 and TRBJ1-5, is GAGVSQSPSNKVTEKGKDVELRCDPISGHTALYWYRQSLGQGLEFLIYFQGNSAPDKSGLPSDRFSAERTGGSVSTLTIQRTQQEDSAVYLCASSLTGQLNQPQHFGDGTRLSIL.

The V and J genes are TRBV18 and TRBJ2-1; 9 positions match TRBD2. This CDR3 comprises 16 residues. Unmatched junction bases numbered 7, after V lost 1 base and J lost 6 bases. Germline V gives CDR1 KGHSH, CDR2 LQKENI. This chain's CDR3 is CASSPRVAGASNEQFF. The CDR3 DNA is TGTGCCAGCTCACCACGGGTAGCGGGGGCCTCCAATGAGCAGTTCTTC.

This chain uses TRBV30 with TRBJ2-2, with a possible D match to TRBD2 (6 bases). This CDR3 has 13 residues. Per germline, CDR1 GTSNPN and CDR2 SVGIG (reference sequence). Trimming removed 7 bases from V and 8 bases from J, with 17 bases in between. CDR3 DNA sequence: TGTGCCTCGACTGGGGGGAGAATGGGGGAGCTGTTTTTT. Translating gives CASTGGRMGELFF.

This rearrangement joins TRBV5-1 to TRBJ2-7, with a weak D call TRBD1 (5 bases). Deletions cut 0 bases from V and 2 bases from J, with 12 bases between. Germline V CDR1 and CDR2: SGHRS, YFSETQ. This CDR3 comprises 15 residues. CDR3 sequence: CASSLDPRQTYEQYF. CDR3 nucleotides: TGCGCCAGCAGCTTGGACCCCAGACAGACCTACGAGCAGTACTTC. The whole variable domain, filled in from reference TRBV5-1 and TRBJ2-7, reads KAGVTQTPRYLIKTRGQQVTLSCSPISGHRSVSWYQQTPGQGLQFLFEYFSETQRNKGNFPGRFSGRQFSNSRSEMNVSTLELGDSALYLCASSLDPRQTYEQYFGPGTRLTVT.

J is TRBJ2-1 and V is TRBV11-2; D might be TRBD1 (5 bases). Germline-derived CDR1 and CDR2 are SGHAT and FQNNGV. V lost 4 bases, J lost 8 bases, and 18 bases lay in between. The CDR3 spans 15 residues. The CDR3 DNA is TGTGCCAGCAGCTCCGCTTGGACAACTACGGATGAGCAGTTCTTC. This translates into CASSSAWTTTDEQFF.

V is TRBV5-1 and J is TRBJ2-7; TRBD2 matches at 9 bases. Trimming removed 5 bases from V and 1 base from J; junction bases left unmatched: 7. Germline V gives CDR1 SGHRS, CDR2 YFSETQ. The CDR3 sequence is 15 residues long. CDR3 in amino acids: CASRPLAGSSYEQYF. The CDR3 nucleotides read TGCGCCAGCAGGCCGCTAGCGGGGAGTTCCTACGAGCAGTACTTC. Together with reference TRBV5-1 and TRBJ2-7, the CDR3 gives the full variable domain: KAGVTQTPRYLIKTRGQQVTLSCSPISGHRSVSWYQQTPGQGLQFLFEYFSETQRNKGNFPGRFSGRQFSNSRSEMNVSTLELGDSALYLCASRPLAGSSYEQYFGPGTRLTVT.

The rearrangement joins TRBV7-2 to TRBJ2-1; 9 nucleotides match TRBD1. Germline CDR1 SGHTA, CDR2 FQGNSA. The CDR3 spans 14 residues. After removal of 5 bases from V and 8 bases from J, the junction contained 7 bases not matched to a gene. CDR3: CASSPPGQGDEQFF. The CDR3, as DNA: TGTGCCAGCAGCCCTCCGGGACAGGGCGATGAGCAGTTCTTC.

The rearrangement links TRBV29-1 to TRBJ1-2; D is perhaps TRBD1 (5 bases). The germline V and J ends were trimmed by 6 bases and 8 bases, with 16 bases remaining between them. This CDR3 spans 12 amino acids. Germline V gene data show CDR1 as SQVTM and CDR2 as ANQGSEA. The CDR3 sequence is CSVAAGIGGYTF. DNA of the CDR3: TGCAGCGTGGCGGCAGGGATCGGGGGCTACACCTTC.

CDR3 sequence (DNA): TGCGCCAGCAGCCACGGGACAGAGGGTGCACCCCTCCACTTT. Its translation: CASSHGTEGAPLHF. The chain links TRBV4-3 to TRBJ1-6; TRBD1 agrees at 7 bases. With 3 bases clipped from V and 11 bases from J, the junction kept 7 bases outside the gene matches. Germline CDR1 and CDR2: LGHNA and YSLEER. The CDR3 is made up of 14 amino acids.